The subject of this entry is one T cell receptor beta chain. Its antigen remains unidentified. Donors gave roughly 10 milliliters of peripheral blood apiece. This record belongs to a study of blood T cells in healthy people across ages. Study-level findings and limits: Estimated diversity, derived from one million T cells, was regarded as an underestimate.

A second PCR of roughly 7 to 11 cycles used a sample-barcoded 5' primer and a J-beta primer mix. MiXCR, run by TCRdb on the 5' RACE reads, gives a single entry per CDR3 protein. The data contain about 1.4 million distinct CDR3 sequences, 59% of them singletons. Germline V gene sequence: CDR1 SGHRS, CDR2 YFSETQ. The CDR3 extends over 14 amino acids. V dropped 5 bases and J dropped 11; count of bases not matched to a gene: 14. Sequencing used blood. The J gene is TRBJ2-5, the V gene TRBV5-1; 8 nucleotides line up with TRBD1. This sequence originates from a man younger than 35 in good health. This CDR3 reads CASRHLDRAEEQYF. The CDR3 DNA sequence: TGCGCCAGCAGGCACCTGGACAGGGCGGAAGAGCAGTACTTC.